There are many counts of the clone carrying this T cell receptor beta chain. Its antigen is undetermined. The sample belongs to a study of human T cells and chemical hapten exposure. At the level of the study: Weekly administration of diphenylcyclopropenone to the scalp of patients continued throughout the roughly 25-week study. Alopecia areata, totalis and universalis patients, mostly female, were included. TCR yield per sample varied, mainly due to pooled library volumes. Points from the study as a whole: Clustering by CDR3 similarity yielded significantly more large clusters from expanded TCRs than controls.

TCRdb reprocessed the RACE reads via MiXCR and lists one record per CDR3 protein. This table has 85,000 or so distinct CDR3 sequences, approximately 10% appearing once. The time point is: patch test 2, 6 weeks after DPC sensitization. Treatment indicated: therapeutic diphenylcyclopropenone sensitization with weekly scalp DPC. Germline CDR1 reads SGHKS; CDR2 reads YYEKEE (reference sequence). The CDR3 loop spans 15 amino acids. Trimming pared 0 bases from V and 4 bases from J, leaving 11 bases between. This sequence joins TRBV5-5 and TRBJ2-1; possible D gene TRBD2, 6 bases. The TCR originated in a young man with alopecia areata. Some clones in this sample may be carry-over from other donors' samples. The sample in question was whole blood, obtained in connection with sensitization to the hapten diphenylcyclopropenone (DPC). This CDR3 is CASSLVDYIYNEQFF. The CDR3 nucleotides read TGTGCCAGCAGCTTGGTGGACTACATATACAATGAGCAGTTCTTC.